What follows are 24 T cell receptor beta chains derived from one specimen sequenced in a study of T cell responses to AZD1222 COVID-19 vaccine. The assay was immunoSEQ multiplex PCR, and TCRdb's table has in-frame clones only and misses some. The sample contains around 130,000 clones, 92% of which appear only once. The sample here was peripheral blood, taken 28 days after the second AZD1222 dose. The receptors come from an adult who received the AZD1222 COVID-19 vaccine.

This clone was observed a single time. The chain has TRBV7-3 and TRBJ2-1, with 7 bases lining up with TRBD1. The CDR3 consists of 15 residues. The junction had 5 bases not matched to a gene; V was cut back by 1 base and J by 5 bases. Germline lookup yields CDR1 SGHTA and CDR2 FQGTGA. DNA for the CDR3: TGTGCCAGCAGCTTAAGAGGGGGCGCCGACAATGAGCAGTTCTTC. Its translation is CASSLRGGADNEQFF.

The rearrangement links TRBV4-2 to TRBJ1-2; D is undetermined. Germline CDR1 LGHNA, CDR2 YNFKEQ. V lost 1 base and J lost 3, with 15 bases in between. CDR3 length: 16 residues. DNA of the CDR3: TGTGCCAGCAGCCAAGGTAGGAAGGGCTCTCACTATGGCTACACCTTC. Amino acid sequence: CASSQGRKGSHYGYTF.

The rearrangement joins TRBV6-2 or TRBV6-3 to TRBJ1-5; D call uncertain. Trimming pared 6 bases from V and 5 bases from J, leaving 14 bases between. The CDR3 spans 14 residues. The V gene's germline CDR1 is MNHEY and CDR2 SVGEGT. The CDR3 region is CASSPGPEHQPQHF. The CDR3 nucleotides are TGTGCCAGCAGCCCCGGGCCAGAGCATCAGCCCCAGCATTTT.

This rearrangement joins TRBV6-4 to TRBJ2-1, with no clear D. Per germline, CDR1 MRHNA and CDR2 SNTAGT. CDR3 length: 12 residues. The V end was cut by 4 bases, the J end by 7 bases, with 8 bases between. CDR3 nucleotide sequence: TGTGCCAGCAGTGTAGATGGTAATGAGCAGTTCTTC. The encoded protein is CASSVDGNEQFF.

The CDR3 loop is CASSSPLTEPKNIQYF. The CDR3 bases are TGTGCCAGCAGTTCCCCCTTGACAGAACCCAAAAACATTCAGTACTTC. J is TRBJ2-4 and V is TRBV27, with TRBD1 as a possible D gene (5 bases). Trimming left V 4 bases short and J 2 bases short, with 15 bases between. Germline V gives CDR1 MNHEY, CDR2 SMNVEV (reference sequence). The CDR3 consists of 16 residues.

The chain couples TRBV7-9 to TRBJ2-1; D may be TRBD1 (5 bases). V shed 5 bases and J shed 6 bases, with 23 bases lying between them. This CDR3 comprises 17 residues. Per the germline V gene, CDR1 is SEHNR and CDR2 is FQNEAQ (reference sequence). CDR3 residues: CASSPRVGRPDTNEQFF. In DNA, the CDR3 is TGTGCCAGCAGCCCAAGGGTGGGGCGGCCCGACACCAATGAGCAGTTCTTC.

This clone is large (0.1 to 1%) in the sample. The DNA for the CDR3 is TGTGCCAGCACCCGGGACAGCACTGAAGCTTTCTTT. Its protein is CASTRDSTEAFF. The V gene is TRBV7-2, the J gene TRBJ1-1; 7 nucleotides line up with TRBD1. V was pared by 7 bases and J by 4 bases, with 3 bases of the junction left unmatched. This CDR3 has 12 amino acids. CDR1 and CDR2 from the germline V gene are SGHTA and FQGNSA.

Regarding this clone: Other DNA sequences of this sample code for an identical CDR3. DNA of the CDR3: TGCGCCAGCAGCTTGGGCGGCTACGAGCAGTACTTC. Its protein is CASSLGGYEQYF. The rearrangement uses TRBV5-1 and TRBJ2-7, with unresolved D. Germline V gives CDR1 SGHRS, CDR2 YFSETQ. V lost 0 bases, J lost 3 bases, and 4 bases lay in between. The CDR3 sequence is 12 residues long.

The chain uses TRBV10-3 and TRBJ1-1; possibly TRBD1 for D (6 bases). This CDR3 comprises 13 residues. Germline CDR1 ENHRY, CDR2 SYGVKD. Trimming stripped 11 bases from V and 2 bases from J, with 15 bases between. The CDR3 here is CASHRDFNTEAFF. In nucleotides, the CDR3 is TGTGCCTCCCACAGGGACTTTAACACTGAAGCTTTCTTT.

The V and J genes are TRBV20-1 and TRBJ2-3; 12 nucleotides match TRBD2. The junction had 5 bases not matched to a gene; V was cut back by 3 bases and J by 1 base. CDR1 DFQATT and CDR2 SNEGSKA come from the germline V gene (reference sequence). The CDR3 covers 16 residues. This chain's CDR3 is CSASPASGGGTDTQYF. Written as DNA, the CDR3 is TGCAGTGCTAGTCCGGCTAGCGGGGGGGGCACAGATACGCAGTATTTT.

This rearrangement joins TRBV7-3 to TRBJ2-7; the match to TRBD1 covers 9 bases. Germline CDR1 is SGHTA and CDR2 is FQGTGA. CDR3 length: 14 amino acids. Unmatched junction bases numbered 7, after V lost 5 bases and J lost 5 bases. CDR3 nucleotides: TGTGCCAGCAGCCCGGACAGGGGTGCCGACGAGCAGTACTTC. It translates to CASSPDRGADEQYF.

The V gene is TRBV4-3, the J gene TRBJ1-1; D call uncertain. The length of the CDR3 is 14 residues. Germline CDR1 and CDR2: LGHNA and YSLEER. V lost 4 bases and J lost 0, with 9 bases in between. CDR3 DNA sequence: TGCGCCAGCAGCCTTAGTCGTCTGAACACTGAAGCTTTCTTT. Protein: CASSLSRLNTEAFF.

This clone was observed a handful of times. The chain combines TRBV19 with TRBJ2-7, with 8 bases lining up with TRBD2. Trimming removed 3 bases from V and 3 bases from J; junction bases left unmatched: 4. The germline V gene encodes CDR1 LNHDA and CDR2 SQIVND (reference sequence). The CDR3 is 14 amino acids. As DNA, the CDR3 is TGTGCCAGTAGTATTTCCAGCGGGAGCTACGAGCAGTACTTC. It yields the protein CASSISSGSYEQYF.

This clone was seen a single time. The chain employs TRBV28 and TRBJ2-3, with D possibly matching TRBD1 (6 bases). The CDR3 is made up of 14 amino acids. Trimming removed 2 bases from V and 6 bases from J, with 12 bases in between. Germline loops: CDR1 MDHEN, CDR2 SYDVKM. The CDR3 DNA reads as TGTGCCAGCAGTTTAGGGGGCCCCTCGGATACGCAGTATTTT. Residues: CASSLGGPSDTQYF.

CDR3: CASSIGTIGRIAEQYF. The CDR3 nucleotides read TGTGCCAGCAGCATCGGGACAATTGGGCGGATAGCCGAGCAGTACTTC. This chain links TRBV7-6 with TRBJ2-7, with D perhaps matching TRBD1 (6 bases). Trimming took 5 bases from V and 6 from J, leaving 23 bases between them. The CDR3 sequence is 16 residues long. CDR1 is SGHVS, CDR2 FNYEAQ, per germline.

The chain links TRBV15 to TRBJ1-5; TRBD1 matches 8 bases. This CDR3 contains 17 residues. Germline loops: CDR1 LNHNV, CDR2 YYDKDF (reference sequence). With 0 bases clipped from V and 5 bases from J, the junction kept 9 bases outside the gene matches. The CDR3 spells CATSRDSPGTGYQPQHF. The CDR3 DNA follows: TGTGCCACCAGCAGAGATAGTCCCGGGACAGGTTATCAGCCCCAGCATTTT.

The V gene is TRBV7-9, the J gene TRBJ2-2, with D uncertain. The germline V gene encodes CDR1 SEHNR and CDR2 FQNEAQ (reference sequence). This CDR3 has 12 amino acids. The germline V and J ends were trimmed by 3 bases and 5 bases, with 4 bases remaining between them. The CDR3 coding sequence is TGTGCCAGCAGCTTGGATACCGGGGAGCTGTTTTTT. Translation: CASSLDTGELFF. Full variable domain (rest looked up from reference TRBV7-9 and TRBJ2-2): DTGVSQNPRHKITKRGQNVTFRCDPISEHNRLYWYRQTLGQGPEFLTYFQNEAQLEKSRLLSDRFSAERPKGSFSTLEIQRTEQGDSAMYLCASSLDTGELFFGEGSRLTVL.

This chain connects TRBV10-3 to TRBJ2-7; no clear D. Trimming cost V 0 bases and J 0 bases, with 3 bases left between them. This CDR3 spans 13 amino acids. CDR1 ENHRY and CDR2 SYGVKD come from the germline V gene. The CDR3 loop is CAISESSSYEQYF. Written as DNA, the CDR3 is TGTGCCATCAGTGAGTCCAGCTCCTACGAGCAGTACTTC.

V and J are TRBV3-1 (or the pseudogene TRBV3-2) and TRBJ1-3, with D tentatively TRBD1 (5 bases). CDR1 is LGHDT, CDR2 YNNKEL, per germline (reference sequence). V gave up 7 bases and J gave up 4 bases, with 17 bases separating them. The CDR3 sequence is 15 residues long. The CDR3 reads CASTHAWGEGNTIYF. The CDR3 bases are TGTGCCAGCACCCATGCCTGGGGGGAAGGAAACACCATATATTTT.

The chain is built from TRBV7-3 and TRBJ2-1; D gene unclear. Trimming stripped 5 bases from V and 6 bases from J, with 17 bases between. From germline, CDR1 is SGHTA and CDR2 FQGTGA. This CDR3 region has 15 residues. The CDR3 DNA sequence: TGTGCCAGCAGCCTAAAACCCAACGTCTTCAATGAGCAGTTCTTC. It is translated as CASSLKPNVFNEQFF.

The chain joins TRBV5-1 to TRBJ2-1; 8 positions agree with TRBD2. V was pared by 3 bases and J by 6 bases, with 5 bases of the junction left unmatched. The CDR3 runs 14 residues. Germline assignment: CDR1 SGHRS and CDR2 YFSETQ. The CDR3 spells CASSYGREVNEQFF. The CDR3 DNA is TGCGCCAGCAGCTACGGGCGGGAGGTCAATGAGCAGTTCTTC.

The chain joins TRBV28 to TRBJ1-1; no clear D gene. Between the trimmed V and J ends, which lost 5 bases and 8 bases, there was a span of 24 bases. This CDR3 spans 16 amino acids. Germline CDR1 is MDHEN and CDR2 is SYDVKM. The CDR3 loop reads CASSQIRRARLVEAFF. CDR3 in DNA: TGTGCCAGCAGTCAGATCCGGCGGGCCCGCTTGGTCGAAGCTTTCTTT. Full variable domain (rest looked up from reference TRBV28 and TRBJ1-1): DVKVTQSSRYLVKRTGEKVFLECVQDMDHENMFWYRQDPGLGLRLIYFSYDVKMKEKGDIPEGYSVSREKKERFSLILESASTNQTSMYLCASSQIRRARLVEAFFGQGTRLTVV.

This clone showed up just a few times. V and J are TRBV4-1 and TRBJ2-1, with a tentative D call TRBD1 (5 bases). The germline gives CDR1 MGHRA, CDR2 YSYEKL. V lost 4 bases to trimming and J lost 0 bases, with 10 bases between them. The CDR3 runs to 15 residues. This CDR3 reads CASSPSQDSYNEQFF. The CDR3 nucleotides read TGCGCCAGCAGCCCTTCACAGGACTCCTACAATGAGCAGTTCTTC.

This chain joins TRBV3-1 (or the pseudogene TRBV3-2) and TRBJ2-2; 10 nucleotides align to TRBD2. J lost 4 bases, V lost 4 bases, and 6 bases had no gene match. This CDR3 comprises 16 residues. Germline V CDR1 and CDR2: LGHDT, YNNKEL (reference sequence). The CDR3 nucleotides are TGTGCCAGCAGCCCCCTAGCGGGAGTTGGCACCGGGGAGCTGTTTTTT. It is translated as CASSPLAGVGTGELFF.